This passage covers 21 T cell receptor beta chains from one sample sequenced in a study of response to subunit inactivated influenza vaccine. TCRdb analysed the RT-PCR reads with MiXCR anew, one entry per CDR3 protein. Counted here are 600,000 to 700,000 distinct CDR3 sequences, 14% occurring once; the ten biggest clones make up 6% to 9.5%. Here the sequenced sample was PBMCs from blood, taken roughly 2 weeks before vaccination. These receptors came from a man aged 50 or older who received an inactivated influenza vaccine.

This clonotype showed up many times. The chain uses TRBV5-1 and TRBJ2-5; 8 bases map to TRBD1. This CDR3 spans 14 amino acids. Losses at the gene ends were 4 bases for V and 3 bases for J; bases not matched to a gene: 5. Germline V gene sequence: CDR1 SGHRS, CDR2 YFSETQ. This CDR3 is CASSTLQGEETQYF. In DNA form, the CDR3 reads TGCGCCAGCAGCACTCTACAGGGGGAAGAGACCCAGTACTTC.

This chain joins TRBV7-2 and TRBJ2-2; perhaps TRBD1 as D (6 bases). The CDR3 runs to 15 residues. V lost 1 base and J 8 bases, leaving 14 bases between the germline ends. From germline, CDR1 is SGHTA and CDR2 FQGNSA. The CDR3 loop reads CASSLVLGARGELFF. CDR3 sequence (DNA): TGTGCCAGCAGCTTAGTTCTGGGGGCGAGAGGGGAGCTGTTTTTT.

V is TRBV18 and J is TRBJ2-3; possible D gene TRBD2, 5 bases. Germline-derived CDR1 and CDR2 are KGHSH and LQKENI. With 4 bases removed from V and 4 bases from J, the gap between germline ends came to 9 bases. This CDR3 is 13 amino acids long. The CDR3 sequence: CASSQSRADTQYF. The CDR3 DNA is TGTGCCAGCTCACAATCGAGGGCAGATACGCAGTATTTT.

The rearrangement joins TRBV7-2 to TRBJ2-3; perhaps TRBD2 as D (6 bases). Germline values: CDR1 SGHTA, CDR2 FQGNSA. The CDR3 loop spans 15 amino acids. The ends were cut back, 2 bases at V and 2 bases at J, with 11 bases in the middle. The CDR3 bases are TGTGCCAGCAGCTTATGGGCGGGGAACACAGATACGCAGTATTTT. Translated: CASSLWAGNTDTQYF.

This clonotype appeared a few times. The CDR3: CATRGPGLGYEQYF. The CDR3 DNA sequence: TGTGCCACCCGCGGCCCGGGACTAGGGTACGAGCAGTACTTC. This rearrangement joins TRBV6-2 or TRBV6-3 to TRBJ2-7; TRBD2 aligns across 8 bases. CDR3 length: 14 residues. Looked up from germline, CDR1 is MNHEY and CDR2 is SVGEGT. Trimming at V came to 10 bases and at J to 4 bases, leaving 12 bases not matched to a gene.

For the CDR3, the DNA is TGTGCCACCAGCAGAGATTTGGAATCTTCGGGAAACACCATATATTTT. It yields the protein CATSRDLESSGNTIYF. The V and J genes are TRBV15 and TRBJ1-3, with D uncertain. The CDR3 runs to 16 residues. Trimming left V 0 bases short and J 4 bases short, with 13 bases between. In germline, CDR1 is LNHNV, CDR2 YYDKDF (reference sequence). Full variable domain (rest looked up from reference TRBV15 and TRBJ1-3): DAMVIQNPRYQVTQFGKPVTLSCSQTLNHNVMYWYQQKSSQAPKLLFHYYDKDFNNEADTPDNFQSRRPNTSFCFLDIRSPGLGDTAMYLCATSRDLESSGNTIYFGEGSWLTVV.

This clonotype was counted between two and nine times. The V gene is TRBV27, the J gene TRBJ2-2, with D perhaps being TRBD1 or TRBD2 (5 bases each). V shed 5 bases and J shed 6 bases, with 22 bases lying between them. CDR3 length equals 17 residues. Germline V gives CDR1 MNHEY, CDR2 SMNVEV (reference sequence). CDR3 protein: CASSLTTSGTGSGELFF. DNA for the CDR3: TGTGCCAGCAGTCTAACTACCTCCGGGACGGGTTCCGGGGAGCTGTTTTTT.

The V gene is TRBV7-2, the J gene TRBJ2-1, with a possible D match to TRBD2 (5 bases). CDR1 is SGHTA and CDR2 is FQGNSA in the germline V gene. V was pared by 5 bases and J by 6 bases, with 14 bases between. This CDR3 has 14 residues. CDR3 nucleotide sequence: TGTGCCAGCAGCCCTCACGGGAAGGGCAATGAGCAGTTCTTC. Translated: CASSPHGKGNEQFF. Complete variable domain (other parts from reference TRBV7-2 and TRBJ2-1): GAGVSQSPSNKVTEKGKDVELRCDPISGHTALYWYRQSLGQGLEFLIYFQGNSAPDKSGLPSDRFSAERTGGSVSTLTIQRTQQEDSAVYLCASSPHGKGNEQFFGPGTRLTVL.

The V gene is TRBV20-1, the J gene TRBJ2-7; possible D gene TRBD1, 6 bases. This CDR3 is 12 amino acids long. Germline V gene lookup returns CDR1 DFQATT and CDR2 SNEGSKA (reference sequence). Deletions cut 2 bases from V and 2 bases from J, with 7 bases between. DNA of the CDR3: TGCAGTGCTAGAAAGGGGGCCTACGAGCAGTACTTC. It specifies CSARKGAYEQYF.

This chain connects TRBV28 to TRBJ2-7, with D uncertain. The CDR3 has 14 residues. Germline values: CDR1 MDHEN, CDR2 SYDVKM. Trimming took 6 bases from V and 0 from J, leaving 12 bases between them. The CDR3 spells CASSRPSSSYEQYF. In DNA form, the CDR3 reads TGTGCCAGCAGCCGTCCCAGCTCCTCCTACGAGCAGTACTTC.

This clonotype was observed a few times. The chain couples TRBV19 to TRBJ1-1; 7 bases agree with TRBD1. V lost 4 bases, J lost 11 bases, and 7 bases stayed unmatched. The CDR3 consists of 12 residues. Germline CDR1 is LNHDA and CDR2 is SQIVND (reference sequence). The CDR3 spells CASSTWTGEAFF. The CDR3, as DNA: TGTGCCAGTAGTACATGGACAGGTGAGGCTTTCTTT. Filled out from reference TRBV19 and TRBJ1-1, the complete variable domain reads DGGITQSPKYLFRKEGQNVTLSCEQNLNHDAMYWYRQDPGQGLRLIYYSQIVNDFQKGDIAEGYSVSREKKESFPLTVTSAQKNPTAFYLCASSTWTGEAFFGQGTRLTVV.

This clonotype was detected only a few times. The chain carries TRBV5-1 and TRBJ2-5; possible D gene TRBD1, 6 bases. The germline V gene has CDR1 SGHRS and CDR2 YFSETQ. V was clipped by 4 bases and J by 4 bases, with 17 bases between them. The CDR3 totals 15 residues. In nucleotides, the CDR3 is TGCGCCAGCAGCCTGGAGGCCGGGACAAGAGAGACCCAGTACTTC. This codes for CASSLEAGTRETQYF.

This sequence joins TRBV5-6 and TRBJ1-4; D may be TRBD1 (5 bases). V shed 4 bases and J shed 8 bases, with 12 bases lying between them. Germline CDR1 reads SGHDT; CDR2 reads YYEEEE. There are 13 residues in the CDR3. The CDR3 nucleotides read TGTGCCAGCAGCGCCGGGACTGGGGAAAAACTGTTTTTT. Its translation: CASSAGTGEKLFF.

The rearrangement links TRBV7-2 to TRBJ2-7; tentatively, D is TRBD2 (6 bases). V lost 4 bases and J lost 3, with 16 bases in between. The CDR3 contains 15 residues. Per the germline V gene, CDR1 is SGHTA and CDR2 is FQGNSA. The CDR3 spells CASSSPGVGNYEQYF. The CDR3 DNA reads TGTGCCAGCAGCTCCCCGGGGGTGGGAAACTACGAGCAGTACTTC.

CDR3 region: CASSPLQEGSGRYEQFF. DNA of the CDR3: TGTGCCAGCAGTCCCCTTCAGGAGGGTAGCGGGAGGTATGAGCAGTTCTTC. The chain combines TRBV6-2 or TRBV6-3 with TRBJ2-1, with TRBD2 matching over 10 bases. Germline V gene data show CDR1 as MNHEY and CDR2 as SVGEGT. This CDR3 is 17 amino acids long. The J segment lost 8 bases and the V segment lost 5 bases, leaving 15 bases of the junction unmatched.

The chain couples TRBV7-2 to TRBJ2-5, with D uncertain. From germline, CDR1 is SGHTA and CDR2 FQGNSA. Trimming took off 1 base at V and 4 bases at J, with 7 bases between the two ends. This CDR3 is built from 13 residues. The CDR3 protein is CASSLDVGETQYF. The DNA of the CDR3 is TGTGCCAGCAGCTTAGATGTTGGAGAGACCCAGTACTTC.

This clonotype appeared a few times. The V call is TRBV9, the J call TRBJ2-3; 11 bases map to TRBD2. Germline V CDR1 and CDR2: SGDLS, YYNGEE. The CDR3 covers 17 residues. V shed 4 bases and J 1 base; nucleotides not matched to a gene: 8. This CDR3 is CASSITSGSGGTDTQYF. The CDR3 bases are TGTGCCAGCAGCATAACTAGCGGGAGTGGTGGCACAGATACGCAGTATTTT.

This clonotype was detected a few times. In nucleotides, the CDR3 is TGTGCCAGCCGGCCCGGGACAGGGTTCAATGAGCAGTTCTTC. This codes for CASRPGTGFNEQFF. The rearrangement joins TRBV10-3 to TRBJ2-1; 9 positions agree with TRBD1. From germline, CDR1 is ENHRY and CDR2 SYGVKD. V trimming: 10 bases; J trimming: 6 bases; junction bases outside the gene matches: 10. The CDR3 loop spans 14 amino acids.

V usage is TRBV12-3 or TRBV12-4 and J usage is TRBJ2-1, with a tentative D call TRBD2 (5 bases). The CDR3 contains 13 residues. V was cut by 3 bases and J by 7 bases, with 10 bases left in between. The CDR3 DNA reads as TGTGCCAGCAGTTTCCCTCCGGGGAATGAGCAGTTCTTC. Amino acids: CASSFPPGNEQFF.

This clonotype was counted between two and nine times. The V call is TRBV27, the J call TRBJ2-6; TRBD1 agrees at 8 bases. The CDR3 runs to 17 residues. The J segment lost 3 bases and the V segment lost 8 bases, leaving 12 bases of the junction unmatched. The germline V gene has CDR1 MNHEY and CDR2 SMNVEV (reference sequence). The CDR3 DNA reads TGTGCCAGCCGGGACAGGAGAGGTATCCTTGGGGCCAACGTCCTGACTTTC. This codes for CASRDRRGILGANVLTF.

This clonotype was found a few times. This chain joins TRBV4-3 and TRBJ2-7, with D tentatively TRBD1 or TRBD2 (6 bases each). The CDR3 loop spans 15 amino acids. The V gene lost 0 bases and the J gene lost 4 bases, with 13 bases spanning the gap. The germline CDR1 and CDR2 sequences are LGHNA and YSLEER. CDR3 nucleotides: TGCGCCAGCAGCCAAGACGGCAGGGGAGGATACGAGCAGTACTTC. This codes for CASSQDGRGGYEQYF.